This T cell receptor (beta chain) is drawn from a study of cytomegalovirus exposure and HLA in healthy donors. Findings and caveats of the study: A missense variant in DCLRE1C was later tied to TCR beta V- and J-gene trimming. Common viral pathogens were later found to be apparently linked to several of the most significant clusters. Data from an earlier analysis indicated that most TCR beta V segments were productive either about 87% or about 30% of the time.

The CDR3 consists of 11 residues. Trimming removed 1 base from V and 6 bases from J, with 3 bases in between. CDR1 and CDR2 from the germline V gene are SGHAT and FQNNGV. Turning to this clone: What it binds is unknown.

The PCR had 60 Vbeta and 13 Jbeta primers. Using immunoSEQ multiplex PCR, the repertoire was profiled, and TCRdb retains in-frame clones only, with some absent. The repertoire holds 150,000 to 200,000 clones, about 80% seen once, with about 0.64% in the top ten. The sample taken for sequencing was PBMCs. The TCR comes from a boy aged 5-17 years in good health and CMV-seronegative. The V call is TRBV11-2, the J call TRBJ1-2; D remains unclear. The CDR3 DNA reads as TGTGCCAGCAGCTTAGGAGATGGCTACACCTTC. Translating it yields CASSLGDGYTF.